This T cell receptor (beta chain) emerged from a study of cytomegalovirus exposure and HLA in healthy donors. Whole-study findings and limits: Whilst most TCR sequences proved rare, a subset of public TCRs occurred across many donors. Later, an analysis found that TCR clusters from the first cohort tended to co-occur in the 120 validation repertoires.

This clone was seen a handful of times. Antigen unknown. The table came from immunoSEQ multiplex PCR; TCRdb's copy has only in-frame clones and leaves some out. The sample lists 150,000 or so clones, 75% to 90% occurring once. Germline assignment: CDR1 SNHLY and CDR2 FYNNEI. This CDR3 comprises 14 residues. Trimming removed 4 bases from V and 4 bases from J, with 13 bases in between. The receptor was isolated from a man younger than 35 in good health and CMV-seropositive. Material: PBMCs. The chain couples TRBV2 to TRBJ1-2; D is possibly TRBD1 (5 bases). The CDR3 region is CASSVSQGGYGYTF. Here the CDR3 DNA reads TGTGCCAGCAGTGTATCGCAGGGCGGCTATGGCTACACCTTC.